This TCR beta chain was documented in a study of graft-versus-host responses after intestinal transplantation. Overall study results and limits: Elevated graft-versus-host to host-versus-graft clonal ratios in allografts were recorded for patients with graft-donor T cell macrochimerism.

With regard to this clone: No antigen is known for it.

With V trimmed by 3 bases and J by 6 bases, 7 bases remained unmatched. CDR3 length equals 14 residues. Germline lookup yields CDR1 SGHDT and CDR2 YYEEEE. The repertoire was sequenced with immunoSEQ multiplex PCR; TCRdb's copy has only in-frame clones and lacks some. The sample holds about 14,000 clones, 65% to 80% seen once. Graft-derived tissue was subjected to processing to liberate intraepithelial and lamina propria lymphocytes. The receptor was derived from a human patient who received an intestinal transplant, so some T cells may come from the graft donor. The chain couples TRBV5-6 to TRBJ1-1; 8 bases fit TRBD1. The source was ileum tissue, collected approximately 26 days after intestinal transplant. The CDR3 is CASSSLRQGPEAFF. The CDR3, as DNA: TGTGCCAGCAGCTCGCTCAGACAGGGGCCTGAAGCTTTCTTT. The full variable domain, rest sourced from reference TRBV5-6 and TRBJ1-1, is DAGVTQSPTHLIKTRGQQVTLRCSPKSGHDTVSWYQQALGQGPQFIFQYYEEEERQRGNFPDRFSGHQFPNYSSELNVNALLLGDSALYLCASSSLRQGPEAFFGQGTRLTVV.